These 23 T cell receptor beta chains share one sample of origin, sequenced in a study of blood T cell repertoires in COVID-19. Some clones are missing from TCRdb's copy, which holds only in-frame ones; the method was immunoSEQ multiplex PCR. This table holds 150,000 to 160,000 clones, 75% to 80% found once. Sequencing was performed on peripheral blood. The receptor source for this set is a man older than 75 with acute or convalescent COVID-19.

This chain's CDR3 is CASSLGGSGANVLTF. CDR3 DNA sequence: TGTGCCAGCAGCTTGGGAGGGTCAGGGGCCAACGTCCTGACTTTC. This chain joins TRBV5-6 and TRBJ2-6; D might be TRBD2 (5 bases). Trimming cost V 0 bases and J 4 bases, with 8 bases left between them. The V gene's germline CDR1 is SGHDT and CDR2 YYEEEE. This CDR3 region has 15 residues. The full variable domain, rest sourced from reference TRBV5-6 and TRBJ2-6, is DAGVTQSPTHLIKTRGQQVTLRCSPKSGHDTVSWYQQALGQGPQFIFQYYEEEERQRGNFPDRFSGHQFPNYSSELNVNALLLGDSALYLCASSLGGSGANVLTFGAGSRLTVL.

J is TRBJ2-6 and V is TRBV6-5; D is undetermined. CDR3 length equals 12 residues. Trimming cost V 7 bases and J 5 bases, with 6 bases left between them. Per germline, CDR1 MNHEY and CDR2 SVGAGI. The CDR3 bases are TGTGCCAGCACGGTTTGGGCCAACGTCCTGACTTTC. It yields the protein CASTVWANVLTF.

J is TRBJ2-7 and V is TRBV5-1, with 8 bases fitting TRBD1. Losses at the gene ends were 1 base for V and 4 bases for J; bases not matched to a gene: 4. Germline V gives CDR1 SGHRS, CDR2 YFSETQ. The length of the CDR3 is 14 residues. This chain's CDR3 is CASSLRTGLYEQYV. The CDR3 coding sequence is TGCGCCAGCAGCTTGCGGACAGGGTTATACGAGCAGTACGTC.

The rearrangement joins TRBV5-1 to TRBJ1-2; 7 positions agree with TRBD1. With 4 bases clipped from V and 6 bases from J, the junction kept 15 bases outside the gene matches. The CDR3 loop spans 16 amino acids. Germline lookup yields CDR1 SGHRS and CDR2 YFSETQ. CDR3 in amino acids: CASSPTPGAGGNGYTF. The CDR3 region has the DNA TGCGCCAGCAGCCCTACCCCAGGGGCAGGGGGGAATGGCTACACCTTC.

V usage is TRBV6-2 or TRBV6-3 and J usage is TRBJ2-7, with a weak D call TRBD2 (5 bases). V was pared by 4 bases and J by 4 bases, with 17 bases between. This CDR3 comprises 15 residues. The germline V gene encodes CDR1 MNHEY and CDR2 SVGEGT. CDR3 in amino acids: CASSSPQGGRYEQYF. In DNA, the CDR3 is TGTGCCAGCAGTTCCCCCCAAGGAGGCCGGTACGAGCAGTACTTC.

The gene calls are TRBV27 and TRBJ1-2; the match to TRBD1 covers 7 bases. CDR1 and CDR2 (germline): MNHEY, SMNVEV (reference sequence). Unmatched junction bases numbered 11, after V lost 5 bases and J lost 8 bases. The CDR3 covers 14 residues. The DNA for the CDR3 is TGTGCCAGCAGTCCCCTAGGGGGCAGGGAAGGCTACACCTTC. It is translated as CASSPLGGREGYTF.

This chain joins TRBV24-1 and TRBJ2-2, with 10 bases aligning to TRBD1. The length of the CDR3 is 17 residues. Unmatched junction bases numbered 13, after V lost 9 bases and J lost 4 bases. The V gene's germline CDR1 is KGHDR and CDR2 SFDVKD. Here the CDR3 reads CATGGRLGQGFTGELFF. The CDR3 DNA follows: TGTGCCACCGGAGGCCGGCTGGGACAGGGGTTCACCGGGGAGCTGTTTTTT.

The chain links TRBV5-6 to TRBJ1-2, with 7 nucleotides matching TRBD1. V dropped 4 bases and J dropped 4; count of bases not matched to a gene: 13. CDR1 is SGHDT, CDR2 YYEEEE, per germline. There are 16 residues in the CDR3. This CDR3 reads CASSLLLTGETYGYTF. In nucleotides, the CDR3 is TGTGCCAGCAGCCTTCTACTAACAGGGGAAACCTATGGCTACACCTTC.

This clone was observed once. V is TRBV4-1 and J is TRBJ2-5; D unclear. The CDR3 is 13 amino acids. CDR1 is MGHRA and CDR2 is YSYEKL in the germline V gene. V lost 4 bases to trimming and J lost 5 bases, with 11 bases between them. CDR3 nucleotides: TGCGCCAGCAGCCCCCGACTCCTGGAGACCCAGTACTTC. Protein: CASSPRLLETQYF.

CDR3 protein: CASSPAQGDGGRLFF. The DNA for the CDR3 is TGCGCCAGCAGCCCCGCTCAAGGAGACGGGGGAAGGCTGTTTTTT. The chain links TRBV5-1 to TRBJ2-2; perhaps TRBD2 as D (6 bases). Germline CDR1 and CDR2: SGHRS and YFSETQ. The CDR3 extends over 15 amino acids. The V and J ends lost 4 bases and 13 bases respectively, with 23 bases between them.

The rearrangement links TRBV28 to TRBJ1-3, with TRBD1 as a possible D gene (5 bases). Germline-derived CDR1 and CDR2 are MDHEN and SYDVKM. This CDR3 spans 17 amino acids. The ends were cut back, 6 bases at V and 0 bases at J, with 18 bases in the middle. CDR3 loop: CASSLVQALSSGNTIYF. CDR3 DNA sequence: TGTGCCAGCAGCTTAGTACAGGCGCTATCCTCTGGAAACACCATATATTTT.

J is TRBJ1-1 and V is TRBV2; a possible D gene is TRBD1 (6 bases). The length of the CDR3 is 15 residues. The germline V gene has CDR1 SNHLY and CDR2 FYNNEI. Deletions cut 3 bases from V and 0 bases from J, with 11 bases between. CDR3 nucleotides: TGTGCCAGCAGTGAGGGAACAGGGATGAACACTGAAGCTTTCTTT. Translation: CASSEGTGMNTEAFF.

This clone was observed a few times. CDR3 sequence reads: CASSLARTGTNQPQHF. The CDR3 nucleotides are TGTGCCAGCAGCTTAGCTCGGACAGGGACAAATCAGCCCCAGCATTTT. V gene TRBV7-8 combines with J gene TRBJ1-5, with 8 nucleotides matching TRBD1. Germline loops: CDR1 SGHVS, CDR2 FQNEAQ. The CDR3 loop spans 16 amino acids. V lost 0 bases to trimming and J lost 4 bases; unmatched junction nucleotides: 5.

The rearrangement links TRBV11-2 to TRBJ2-1; 13 nucleotides align to TRBD2. Germline CDR1 reads SGHAT; CDR2 reads FQNNGV. V was pared by 1 base and J by 8 bases, with 8 bases of the junction left unmatched. This CDR3 region has 17 residues. The CDR3, as DNA: TGTGCCAGCAGCTTAGCACTAGCGGGGGGGGGCCCCGATGAGCAGTTCTTC. Residues: CASSLALAGGGPDEQFF.

This clone was counted between two and nine times. The chain couples TRBV7-9 to TRBJ1-2; D perhaps matches TRBD1 (6 bases). The germline CDR1 and CDR2 sequences are SEHNR and FQNEAQ (reference sequence). The CDR3 covers 13 residues. Trimming left V 2 bases short and J 4 bases short, with 8 bases between. The CDR3 DNA reads TGTGCCAGCAGCTTACAGGGGATCTATGGCTACACCTTC. Protein product: CASSLQGIYGYTF.

J is TRBJ2-7 and V is TRBV7-2; the D gene is possibly TRBD2 (7 bases). Germline CDR1 reads SGHTA; CDR2 reads FQGNSA. CDR3 length equals 13 residues. The V end lost 5 bases, the J end lost 4 bases, and 12 bases lay between the germline ends. Here the CDR3 DNA reads TGTGCCAGCAGCATCGGGGGGCCGTACGAGCAGTACTTC. Protein sequence: CASSIGGPYEQYF.

The chain has TRBV28 and TRBJ2-7; D is perhaps TRBD2 (6 bases). The germline V gene encodes CDR1 MDHEN and CDR2 SYDVKM. V lost 5 bases and J 1 base, leaving 18 bases between the germline ends. CDR3 size: 16 residues. CDR3 coding DNA: TGTGCCAGCAGTGCCGGCGGAGGCGGGGTATCCTACGAGCAGTACGTC. Translation: CASSAGGGGVSYEQYV.

The chain has TRBV29-1 and TRBJ2-7, with TRBD1 matching 12 bases. This CDR3 has 14 residues. Germline loops: CDR1 SQVTM, CDR2 ANQGSEA. J was trimmed by 4 bases and V by 4 bases; bases with no gene match: 5. CDR3 DNA sequence: TGCAGCGTTGGGGGACAGGGGGCCGGGTACGAGCAGTACTTC. Translating it yields CSVGGQGAGYEQYF.

As to this clone: Other DNA sequences in the sample encode the same CDR3. The V gene is TRBV7-2, the J gene TRBJ1-4; 9 bases agree with TRBD1. The CDR3 has 14 amino acids. Germline V gene lookup returns CDR1 SGHTA and CDR2 FQGNSA. The junction had 6 bases not matched to a gene; V was cut back by 5 bases and J by 8 bases. CDR3 DNA: TGTGCCAGCAGCCTGGGACAGGGAAGAGAAAAACTGTTTTTT. Protein product: CASSLGQGREKLFF.

Only one count was recorded for this clone. CDR3 loop: CSVVGITGQPQHF. In DNA form, the CDR3 reads TGCAGCGTTGTAGGAATAACAGGCCAGCCCCAGCATTTT. V and J are TRBV29-1 and TRBJ1-5; weak D call: TRBD1 (5 bases). The germline CDR1 and CDR2 sequences are SQVTM and ANQGSEA. Trimming cost V 4 bases and J 7 bases, with 14 bases left between them. CDR3 length: 13 residues. The full variable domain, with the rest looked up from reference TRBV29-1 and TRBJ1-5, is SAVISQKPSRDICQRGTSLTIQCQVDSQVTMMFWYRQQPGQSLTLIATANQGSEATYESGFVIDKFPISRPNLTFSTLTVSNMSPEDSSIYLCSVVGITGQPQHFGDGTRLSIL.

V usage is TRBV11-2 and J usage is TRBJ2-7; D is possibly TRBD2 (7 bases). V gave up 5 bases and J gave up 2 bases, with 19 bases separating them. CDR1 is SGHAT, CDR2 FQNNGV, per germline. The CDR3 runs 16 residues. CDR3 amino acids: CASSLEGGTATYEQYF. The DNA of the CDR3 is TGTGCCAGCAGCCTTGAGGGGGGGACTGCGACCTACGAGCAGTACTTC.

J is TRBJ1-6 and V is TRBV5-1; the match to TRBD1 covers 8 bases. From germline, CDR1 is SGHRS and CDR2 YFSETQ. The CDR3 is made up of 16 amino acids. Germline trimming cut 4 bases from V and 9 bases from J; bases unmatched to any gene: 12. Written as DNA, the CDR3 is TGCGCCAGCAGCCTGGGCGCGGACAGGGTCAGTTCACCCCTCCACTTT. The encoded protein is CASSLGADRVSSPLHF.

V gene TRBV12-3 or TRBV12-4 combines with J gene TRBJ1-1; D not certain. CDR3 length: 12 residues. V gave up 6 bases and J gave up 11 bases, with 16 bases separating them. The CDR3 bases are TGTGCCAGCAGCCTCCGATCCGGGTGGGCTTTCTTT. Translation: CASSLRSGWAFF.